The sample holds one count of the clone carrying this T cell receptor (beta chain). What it binds is not known. The data originate from a study of blood T cells in healthy people across ages. Study-wide findings and caveats: Researchers deemed the diversity estimates from one million T cells underestimates. Not knowing donor CMV status may have confounded expanded clonotype changes.

A second roughly 6 to 12 cycle PCR used barcoded and J-beta primers. TCRdb re-derived calls from the 5' RACE reads in MiXCR, one entry per CDR3 protein. The profile shows about 780,000 distinct CDR3 sequences, around 68% of them singletons. The donors, healthy Caucasians from Russia, were aged 6 to 90. This clonotype originated in a man in his thirties or forties in good health. Sequenced sample: blood.

Here the CDR3 reads CAISERKSSYNEQFF. The CDR3 DNA follows: TGTGCCATCAGTGAGCGGAAGTCCTCCTACAATGAGCAGTTCTTC. The chain couples TRBV10-3 to TRBJ2-1, with D unresolved. V was pared by 2 bases and J by 0 bases, with 8 bases between. The length of the CDR3 is 15 residues. Germline V gene lookup returns CDR1 ENHRY and CDR2 SYGVKD.